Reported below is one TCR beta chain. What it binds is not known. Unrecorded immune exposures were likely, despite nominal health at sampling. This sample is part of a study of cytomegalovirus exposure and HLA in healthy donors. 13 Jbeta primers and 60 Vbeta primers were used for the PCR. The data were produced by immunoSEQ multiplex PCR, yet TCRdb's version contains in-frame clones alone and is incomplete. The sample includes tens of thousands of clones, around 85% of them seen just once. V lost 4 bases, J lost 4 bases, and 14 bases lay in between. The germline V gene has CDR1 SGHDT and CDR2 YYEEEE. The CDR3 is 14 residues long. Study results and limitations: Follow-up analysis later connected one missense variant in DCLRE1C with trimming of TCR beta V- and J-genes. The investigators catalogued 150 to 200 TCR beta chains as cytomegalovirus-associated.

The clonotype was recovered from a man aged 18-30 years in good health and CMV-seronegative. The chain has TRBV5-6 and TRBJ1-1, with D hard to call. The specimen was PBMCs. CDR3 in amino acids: CASSAYGERTEAFF. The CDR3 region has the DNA TGTGCCAGCAGCGCATATGGGGAGCGCACTGAAGCTTTCTTT.